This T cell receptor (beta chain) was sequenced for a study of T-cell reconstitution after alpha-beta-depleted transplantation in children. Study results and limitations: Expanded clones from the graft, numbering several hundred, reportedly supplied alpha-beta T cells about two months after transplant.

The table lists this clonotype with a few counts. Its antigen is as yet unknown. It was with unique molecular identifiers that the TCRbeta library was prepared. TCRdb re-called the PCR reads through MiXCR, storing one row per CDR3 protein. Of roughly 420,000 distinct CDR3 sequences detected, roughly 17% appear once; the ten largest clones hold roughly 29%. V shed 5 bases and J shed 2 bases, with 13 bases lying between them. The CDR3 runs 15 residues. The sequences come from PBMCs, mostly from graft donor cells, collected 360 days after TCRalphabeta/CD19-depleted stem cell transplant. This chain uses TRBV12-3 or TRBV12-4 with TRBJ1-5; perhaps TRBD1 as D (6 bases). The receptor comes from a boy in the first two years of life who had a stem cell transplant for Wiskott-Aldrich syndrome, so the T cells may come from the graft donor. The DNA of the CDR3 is TGTGCCAGCAGTCCCAGGGGAAACGGCAATCAGCCCCAGCATTTT. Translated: CASSPRGNGNQPQHF.